The next 18 T cell receptor beta chains were all read from a single sample in a study of early T cells in non-severe SARS-CoV-2 infection. MiXCR, run by TCRdb on the 5' RACE reads, gives a single entry per CDR3 protein. The sample lists some 83,000 distinct CDR3 sequences; 8.5% to 12% were seen once. The sequencing used whole blood, collected at baseline. The receptors here all came from an adult who was a healthcare worker with PCR-confirmed SARS-CoV-2 infection or an uninfected control (not recorded which).

This clonotype has ten or more counts. CDR3: CASSPYTGELFF. CDR3 coding DNA: TGTGCCAGCAGCCCTTACACCGGGGAGCTGTTTTTT. The chain carries TRBV11-2 and TRBJ2-2; D remains unclear. The CDR3 is 12 amino acids. The germline V gene has CDR1 SGHAT and CDR2 FQNNGV. Trimming took 5 bases from V and 3 from J, leaving 4 bases between them.

This clonotype was observed at least ten times. The chain uses TRBV11-2 and TRBJ2-4, with D perhaps matching TRBD1 or TRBD2 (5 bases each). There are 19 residues in the CDR3. V lost 0 bases to trimming and J lost 1 base, with 19 bases between them. The germline V gene has CDR1 SGHAT and CDR2 FQNNGV. The CDR3 DNA is TGTGCCAGCAGCTTAGATAAAGGGACCCGGGGCTTTGCCAAAAACATTCAGTACTTC. This gives the protein CASSLDKGTRGFAKNIQYF.

Only a few counts were recorded for this clonotype. The chain couples TRBV12-3 or TRBV12-4 to TRBJ1-3; D is unresolved. This CDR3 region has 16 residues. The V gene lost 3 bases and the J gene lost 4 bases, with 16 bases spanning the gap. For the CDR3, the DNA is TGTGCCAGCAGTTTGGAGGGCTACCAAGGGGGAAACACCATATATTTT. Encoded protein: CASSLEGYQGGNTIYF.

This clonotype has more than one count but fewer than ten. CDR3 sequence: CASSLAAGEQFF. The DNA for the CDR3 is TGTGCCAGCAGCTTGGCCGCAGGTGAGCAGTTCTTC. This chain uses TRBV5-6 with TRBJ2-1; no definite D call. Germline CDR1 and CDR2: SGHDT and YYEEEE. The V end was cut by 0 bases, the J end by 9 bases, with 7 bases between. The CDR3 totals 12 residues.

The table lists this clonotype with many counts. The chain carries TRBV27 and TRBJ2-6; D may be TRBD1 (5 bases). The germline V gene has CDR1 MNHEY and CDR2 SMNVEV (reference sequence). The CDR3 consists of 16 residues. Trimming left V 1 base short and J 4 bases short, with 11 bases between. CDR3 bases: TGTGCCAGCAGTTTATTACCCAGGGTCGGGGCCAACGTCCTGACTTTC. Translating gives CASSLLPRVGANVLTF.

This clonotype was found many times. J is TRBJ2-1 and V is TRBV7-9; D uncertain. The CDR3 has 13 amino acids. Germline-derived CDR1 and CDR2 are SEHNR and FQNEAQ (reference sequence). Trimming removed 2 bases from V and 6 bases from J, with 8 bases in between. This CDR3 reads CASSLTKPNEQFF. DNA of the CDR3: TGTGCCAGCAGCTTAACTAAGCCCAATGAGCAGTTCTTC.

There are many counts of this clonotype. The V and J genes are TRBV7-8 and TRBJ2-7; D call uncertain. Germline lookup yields CDR1 SGHVS and CDR2 FQNEAQ. This CDR3 has 12 residues. V shed 5 bases and J shed 5 bases, with 10 bases lying between them. The CDR3 loop reads CASSPPGNEQYF. The CDR3 DNA follows: TGTGCCAGCAGCCCCCCGGGCAACGAGCAGTACTTC. The variable domain in full, completed from reference TRBV7-8 and TRBJ2-7, reads GAGVSQSPRYKVAKRGQDVALRCDPISGHVSLFWYQQALGQGPEFLTYFQNEAQLDKSGLPSDRFFAERPEGSVSTLKIQRTQQEDSAVYLCASSPPGNEQYFGPGTRLTVT.

This clonotype was seen only a few times. The chain combines TRBV10-3 with TRBJ2-1; 10 bases align to TRBD2. Germline V gene data show CDR1 as ENHRY and CDR2 as SYGVKD. This CDR3 region has 15 residues. Trimming took 2 bases from V and 10 from J; bases not matched to a gene: 8. The DNA of the CDR3 is TGTGCCATCAGTGAGCCTAGCGGGAGTAAGTGGGAGCAGTTCTTC. It codes for CAISEPSGSKWEQFF.

This chain uses TRBV12-3 or TRBV12-4 with TRBJ1-1, with 9 bases aligning to TRBD1. The CDR3 consists of 16 residues. V lost 5 bases, J lost 4 bases, and 11 bases stayed unmatched. The CDR3 reads CASSLLPTGGPTEAFF. CDR3 DNA sequence: TGTGCCAGCAGTCTCCTGCCGACAGGGGGACCCACTGAAGCTTTCTTT.

The rearrangement uses TRBV5-1 and TRBJ2-1; the match to TRBD2 covers 10 bases. CDR3 length equals 18 residues. Germline assignment: CDR1 SGHRS and CDR2 YFSETQ. V trimming: 1 base; J trimming: 4 bases; junction bases outside the gene matches: 11. The CDR3 here is CASSLNSGRPGGYNEQFF. The CDR3 DNA follows: TGCGCCAGCAGCTTGAATAGCGGGAGGCCCGGGGGATACAATGAGCAGTTCTTC.

In this sample, this clonotype turned up many times. The rearrangement links TRBV7-6 to TRBJ2-7; 7 nucleotides align to TRBD2. The V gene's germline CDR1 is SGHVS and CDR2 FNYEAQ. This CDR3 comprises 15 residues. J was trimmed by 0 bases and V by 6 bases; bases with no gene match: 8. CDR3 sequence (DNA): TGTGCCAGCAGTCCTGGGGTAGCGGGCTCCTACGAGCAGTACTTC. It translates to CASSPGVAGSYEQYF.

There are a few counts of this clonotype. The V call is TRBV27, the J call TRBJ1-2; 8 bases fit TRBD1. Germline CDR1 reads MNHEY; CDR2 reads SMNVEV (reference sequence). Trimming removed 6 bases from V and 4 bases from J; junction bases left unmatched: 7. The CDR3 runs 14 residues. The CDR3, as DNA: TGTGCCAGCAGGATGACAGGGGCCCTCTATGGCTACACCTTC. Translated: CASRMTGALYGYTF.

The V gene is TRBV7-9, the J gene TRBJ2-3; D gene unclear. Germline-derived CDR1 and CDR2 are SEHNR and FQNEAQ (reference sequence). The CDR3 is made up of 12 amino acids. Trimming left V 2 bases short and J 4 bases short, with 4 bases between. CDR3: CASSLTSDTQYF. For the CDR3, the DNA is TGTGCCAGCAGCTTAACCTCAGATACGCAGTATTTT.

This clonotype was recorded a few times. The chain carries TRBV12-3 or TRBV12-4 and TRBJ2-7, with no clear D. Between the trimmed V and J ends, which lost 1 base and 5 bases, there was a span of 6 bases. This CDR3 contains 12 residues. CDR3 in DNA: TGTGCCAGCAGTTTAGGGGGTAACGAGCAGTACTTC. It specifies CASSLGGNEQYF.

The table lists this clonotype with a few counts. The chain has TRBV4-2 and TRBJ2-5; a possible D gene is TRBD2 (6 bases). The CDR3 length is 15 residues. V shed 4 bases and J shed 3 bases, with 15 bases lying between them. Germline CDR1 LGHNA, CDR2 YNFKEQ. CDR3: CASSPNDKREETQYF. Here the CDR3 DNA reads TGTGCCAGCAGCCCCAATGACAAGCGGGAAGAGACCCAGTACTTC.

The rearrangement uses TRBV18 and TRBJ1-4; D not certain. This CDR3 contains 14 residues. V lost 3 bases to trimming and J lost 3 bases, with 8 bases between them. CDR1 and CDR2 from the germline V gene are KGHSH and LQKENI. The CDR3 sequence: CASSPSRSNEKLFF. CDR3 nucleotides: TGTGCCAGCTCACCTTCCCGGTCTAATGAAAAACTGTTTTTT.

Comments on this clonotype: At one end, the junction sequence differs from germline, possibly due to a read error. V is TRBV2 and J is TRBJ2-7; a possible D gene is TRBD2 (6 bases). Germline lookup yields CDR1 SNHLY and CDR2 FYNNEI. The CDR3 extends over 11 amino acids. The DNA for the CDR3 is TGTGCCAGCAGCCAGCGGGCCCACTTAAACTTC. Its protein product is CASSQRAHLNF.

This clonotype was recorded many times. The J gene is TRBJ2-7, the V gene TRBV6-5, with D tentatively TRBD2 (6 bases). Germline V CDR1 and CDR2: MNHEY, SVGAGI. Between the trimmed V and J ends, which lost 2 bases and 4 bases, there was a span of 30 bases. This CDR3 is built from 20 residues. CDR3 residues: CASSYRDSGNRGGPQYEQYF. The CDR3 DNA is TGTGCCAGCAGTTACCGGGACTCGGGGAATCGCGGAGGGCCCCAATACGAGCAGTACTTC.